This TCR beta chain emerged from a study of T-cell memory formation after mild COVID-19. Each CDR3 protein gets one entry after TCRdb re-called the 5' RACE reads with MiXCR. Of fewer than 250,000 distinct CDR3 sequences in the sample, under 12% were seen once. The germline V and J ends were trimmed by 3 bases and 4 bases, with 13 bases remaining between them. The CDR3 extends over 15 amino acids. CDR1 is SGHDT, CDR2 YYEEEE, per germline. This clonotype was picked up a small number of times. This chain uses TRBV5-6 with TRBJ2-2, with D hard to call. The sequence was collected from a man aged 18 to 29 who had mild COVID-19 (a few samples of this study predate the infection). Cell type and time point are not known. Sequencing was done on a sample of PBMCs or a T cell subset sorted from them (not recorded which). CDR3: CASSWDQPSTGELFF. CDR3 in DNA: TGTGCCAGCAGCTGGGATCAACCTTCCACCGGGGAGCTGTTTTTT.